These 28 T cell receptor beta chains originate from one sample sequenced in a study of CXCR3-negative and CXCR3-positive naive CD8 T cells. Libraries were UMI-labeled 5' RACE TRB cDNA. TCRdb reanalyzed the 5' RACE reads, giving one entry per CDR3 protein sequence and no DNA. The sample shows about 38,000 distinct CDR3 sequences, and about 14% sits with its ten largest clones. Input material: memory CD8+ T cells from blood. These TCRs come from a human donor in good health. Some clones in this sample may be carry-over from other donors' samples.

The genes are TRBV4-3 and TRBJ2-1; TCRdb lists TRBD2, though no DNA is available to test this call. The CDR3 has 17 amino acids. CDR1 is LGHNA and CDR2 is YSLEER in the germline V gene. CDR3 protein: CASSLRREGGPYNEQFF.

This chain joins TRBV24-1 and TRBJ2-1; there is no DNA to check the TCRdb D call of TRBD2. CDR1 KGHDR and CDR2 SFDVKD come from the germline V gene. This CDR3 is built from 19 residues. The CDR3 sequence is CATSEKPKPGLELYNEQFF.

The J gene is TRBJ2-2, the V gene TRBV29-1; absent DNA, TCRdb's TRBD1 call cannot be checked. Germline-derived CDR1 and CDR2 are SQVTM and ANQGSEA. CDR3 length: 14 amino acids. CDR3 region: CSVAPGTTTGELFF.

The V and J genes are TRBV5-4 and TRBJ2-5; TCRdb's D call, TRBD2, is unchecked because there is no DNA. From germline, CDR1 is SGHNT and CDR2 YYREEE (reference sequence). CDR3 length: 16 residues. The CDR3 spells CASSPLLAGFQEAQYF.

V is TRBV28 and J is TRBJ2-7; TCRdb's D gene call, TRBD2, goes unchecked for lack of DNA. The CDR3 is 18 residues long. CDR1 MDHEN and CDR2 SYDVKM come from the germline V gene. CDR3 region: CASSLRNRGGVPPREQYF. Looking up the rest from reference TRBV28 and TRBJ2-7 gives the full variable domain: DVKVTQSSRYLVKRTGEKVFLECVQDMDHENMFWYRQDPGLGLRLIYFSYDVKMKEKGDIPEGYSVSREKKERFSLILESASTNQTSMYLCASSLRNRGGVPPREQYFGPGTRLTVT.

This clonotype is labeled medium-sized based on frequency. The chain employs TRBV4-3 and TRBJ2-3; as DNA is missing, the TRBD1 call by TCRdb cannot be tested. This CDR3 comprises 15 residues. Looked up from germline, CDR1 is LGHNA and CDR2 is YSLEER. CDR3 loop: CASSQDRADTDTQYF.

This rearrangement joins TRBV7-9 to TRBJ2-5; TCRdb returns TRBD1, unconfirmable since there is no DNA. The CDR3 totals 18 residues. CDR1 and CDR2 (germline): SEHNR, FQNEAQ (reference sequence). CDR3 sequence: CASSLTRTGENLPKAEYF.

This chain joins TRBV6-2 or TRBV6-3 and TRBJ2-1; lacking DNA, the TRBD2 call made by TCRdb goes unchecked. CDR3 length: 16 amino acids. The germline V gene encodes CDR1 MNHEY and CDR2 SVGEGT. CDR3 amino acids: CASSYGTSGGAVEQFF.

According to its frequency, this clonotype is medium-sized. The J gene is TRBJ2-1, the V gene TRBV11-3. The CDR3 extends over 15 amino acids. From germline, CDR1 is SGHNT and CDR2 YENEEA. The CDR3 loop reads CASSLSASSYNEQFF.

V gene TRBV29-1 combines with J gene TRBJ2-7. The CDR3 is 13 residues long. The germline V gene encodes CDR1 SQVTM and CDR2 ANQGSEA. The CDR3 loop is CSVVSGNSYEQYF.

V is TRBV13 and J is TRBJ2-1. The germline V gene encodes CDR1 PRHDT and CDR2 FYEKMQ (reference sequence). This CDR3 is built from 16 residues. The CDR3 here is CASSLKDWESYNEQFF.

This chain links TRBV14 with TRBJ2-2; TCRdb's D gene call, TRBD1, goes unchecked for lack of DNA. Per germline, CDR1 SGHDN and CDR2 FVKESK. The CDR3 extends over 17 amino acids. The CDR3 here is CASSQARRQGWTGELFF.

The V call is TRBV5-1, the J call TRBJ1-1. Germline V CDR1 and CDR2: SGHRS, YFSETQ. The CDR3 is made up of 14 amino acids. CDR3: CASSLDPEGTEAFF.

This clonotype registers medium-sized (0.01 to 0.1%) by frequency. The chain combines TRBV11-2 with TRBJ2-1. The CDR3 is made up of 13 amino acids. The germline gives CDR1 SGHAT, CDR2 FQNNGV. CDR3 region: CASSLGSPWEQFF.

The chain joins TRBV6-5 to TRBJ2-7; TCRdb proposes TRBD1, but this gene call is untestable without DNA. This CDR3 contains 12 residues. From germline, CDR1 is MNHEY and CDR2 SVGAGI. The CDR3 region is CAMGDSPYEQYF.

This chain connects TRBV20-1 to TRBJ2-3. In germline, CDR1 is DFQATT, CDR2 SNEGSKA (reference sequence). The CDR3 has 13 amino acids. CDR3 amino acids: CSARSGRWDTQYF.

The chain uses TRBV6-4 and TRBJ1-5. Germline V CDR1 and CDR2: MRHNA, SNTAGT. The CDR3 has 13 amino acids. The chain's CDR3 is CASSDQSNQPQHF.

The CDR3 protein is CSVEMDYGYTF. The chain uses TRBV29-1 and TRBJ1-2. The CDR3 runs to 11 residues. Germline V gives CDR1 SQVTM, CDR2 ANQGSEA. The complete variable domain, with remaining parts taken from reference TRBV29-1 and TRBJ1-2, reads SAVISQKPSRDICQRGTSLTIQCQVDSQVTMMFWYRQQPGQSLTLIATANQGSEATYESGFVIDKFPISRPNLTFSTLTVSNMSPEDSSIYLCSVEMDYGYTFGSGTRLTVV.

The rearrangement links TRBV7-2 to TRBJ2-2. The CDR3 spans 15 residues. CDR1 is SGHTA, CDR2 FQGNSA, per germline. The CDR3: CASSLSFGDTGELFF.

The chain couples TRBV14 to TRBJ2-5; checking the TCRdb D call of TRBD2 is not possible without DNA. The germline V gene encodes CDR1 SGHDN and CDR2 FVKESK. The CDR3 is 15 residues long. CDR3 protein: CASSQAWSGQETQYF.

This chain joins TRBV7-2 and TRBJ2-5; without DNA, the TCRdb call of TRBD1 cannot be checked. The germline V gene has CDR1 SGHTA and CDR2 FQGNSA. The CDR3 is 15 amino acids. CDR3 sequence reads: CASSLAIRRAETQYF.

This sequence joins TRBV11-2 and TRBJ2-1; TCRdb's assignment of TRBD1 cannot be checked, as there is no DNA. This CDR3 has 13 residues. The germline gives CDR1 SGHAT, CDR2 FQNNGV. The CDR3 loop reads CASSLGQLNEQFF.

By frequency, this clonotype is large. The chain couples TRBV7-9 to TRBJ2-7; TCRdb indicates TRBD1, and absent DNA this call remains unverified. This CDR3 has 14 amino acids. Per the germline V gene, CDR1 is SEHNR and CDR2 is FQNEAQ (reference sequence). CDR3 amino acids: CASSLPGQFFEQYF.

The chain links TRBV6-4 to TRBJ2-7; absent DNA, TCRdb's TRBD1 call cannot be checked. The germline CDR1 and CDR2 sequences are MRHNA and SNTAGT. CDR3 size: 13 residues. The CDR3 region is CASSAGTESEQYF.

The chain combines TRBV20-1 with TRBJ2-7; TCRdb outputs TRBD2, but without DNA this stays unchecked. The CDR3 covers 16 residues. Germline V CDR1 and CDR2: DFQATT, SNEGSKA (reference sequence). The CDR3 is CSARDRERGVDYEQYF.

The chain joins TRBV28 to TRBJ1-2. Germline values: CDR1 MDHEN, CDR2 SYDVKM. CDR3 length: 12 amino acids. The CDR3 region is CASRDRDYGYTF.

The chain couples TRBV6-1 to TRBJ2-7. Germline-derived CDR1 and CDR2 are MNHNS and SASEGT. There are 14 residues in the CDR3. CDR3 region: CASTLQESSYEQYF.

The V call is TRBV24-1, the J call TRBJ2-1; with no DNA, the TCRdb D assignment of TRBD2 cannot be verified. Germline CDR1 is KGHDR and CDR2 is SFDVKD. The CDR3 totals 16 residues. CDR3 loop: CATSDSDPRTYNEQFF.